These 28 T cell receptor beta chains were sequenced from one sample in a study of control samples from healthy donors and cancer patients. Libraries were prepared by immunoSEQ multiplex PCR; TCRdb keeps only in-frame clonotypes and omits some of them. There are tens of thousands of clones in the sample; 91% occur only once, and approximately 15% lies in the top ten. The sample consisted of blood. The source is a man between 25 and 39 years old in good health.

The chain joins TRBV5-1 to TRBJ1-3, with TRBD1 as a possible D gene (5 bases). CDR1 is SGHRS, CDR2 YFSETQ, per germline. The CDR3 covers 16 residues. Trimming removed 1 base at V and 4 bases at J, with 15 bases between. The CDR3 loop reads CASSLIGQDIGNTIYF. As DNA, the CDR3 is TGCGCCAGCAGCTTGATTGGTCAGGACATAGGAAACACCATATATTTT.

This chain connects TRBV27 to TRBJ1-1, with TRBD1 identical over 9 bases. CDR1 is MNHEY, CDR2 SMNVEV, per germline (reference sequence). The CDR3 loop spans 13 amino acids. V was clipped by 5 bases and J by 6 bases; unmatched bases: 4. Here the CDR3 reads CASSPGTGPEAFF. The DNA of the CDR3 is TGTGCCAGCAGTCCGGGGACAGGGCCTGAAGCTTTCTTT.

This clone was picked up a small number of times. The chain has TRBV14 and TRBJ2-3, with D unresolved. The CDR3 extends over 14 amino acids. Trimming shortened V by 4 bases and J by 2 bases, and 10 bases separated the two germline ends. CDR1 is SGHDN and CDR2 is FVKESK in the germline V gene. The CDR3 nucleotides are TGTGCCAGCAGCCGCTTTAGTACCACAGATACGCAGTATTTT. Translating it yields CASSRFSTTDTQYF.

In DNA form, the CDR3 reads TGTGCCAGCCATCGGGGCGGGACGTACAATGAGCAGTTCTTC. Translating gives CASHRGGTYNEQFF. This chain joins TRBV2 and TRBJ2-1, with D perhaps TRBD2 (6 bases). This CDR3 has 14 amino acids. CDR1 SNHLY and CDR2 FYNNEI come from the germline V gene. V was cut by 8 bases and J by 4 bases, with 15 bases left in between.

The V call is TRBV10-3, the J call TRBJ2-7, with 11 bases that match TRBD2. Germline trimming cut 5 bases from V and 2 bases from J; bases unmatched to any gene: 8. Germline CDR1 is ENHRY and CDR2 is SYGVKD. This CDR3 contains 16 residues. CDR3 protein: CAISRITSGSTYEQYF. The CDR3 region has the DNA TGTGCCATCAGTCGAATAACTAGCGGGAGCACCTACGAGCAGTACTTC.

The chain links TRBV5-8 to TRBJ2-7, with TRBD2 as a possible D gene (6 bases). V lost 6 bases and J 4 bases, leaving 14 bases between the germline ends. Germline V gene lookup returns CDR1 SGHTS and CDR2 YDEGEE. CDR3 length equals 13 residues. CDR3 bases: TGTGCCAGCACGGGGGTTCCCCCTTACGAGCAGTACTTC. It specifies CASTGVPPYEQYF.

The gene calls are TRBV6-5 and TRBJ2-2; D might be TRBD1 (6 bases). V shed 6 bases and J shed 1 base, with 9 bases lying between them. The CDR3 contains 14 residues. Germline CDR1 is MNHEY and CDR2 is SVGAGI. CDR3 DNA sequence: TGTGCCAGCAGGGGGACACTGAACACCGGGGAGCTGTTTTTT. Translating gives CASRGTLNTGELFF.

The chain joins TRBV3-1 (or the pseudogene TRBV3-2) to TRBJ1-6; D unclear. Germline V CDR1 and CDR2: LGHDT, YNNKEL (reference sequence). The CDR3 sequence is 12 residues long. V lost 4 bases and J 11 bases, leaving 9 bases between the germline ends. The CDR3 loop reads CASSPGSTPLHF. The CDR3 DNA reads TGTGCCAGCAGCCCGGGGAGTACACCCCTCCACTTT.

This chain connects TRBV21-1 to TRBJ1-5; the table calls TRBD1, which could not be checked here. TRBV21-1 is a documented pseudogene. This CDR3 region has 16 residues. The CDR3 protein is CASSPDRDSSNQPQHF. DNA of the CDR3: TGTGCCAGCAGCCCTGACCGGGACAGTAGCAATCAGCCCCAGCATTTT.

The chain combines TRBV28 with TRBJ2-7; the match to TRBD2 covers 10 bases. Germline values: CDR1 MDHEN, CDR2 SYDVKM. This CDR3 region has 15 residues. The trim removed 8 bases at V and 1 base at J, leaving 8 bases unmatched. CDR3 region: CASGAGTSVSYEQYF. The CDR3 DNA is TGTGCCAGCGGTGCCGGGACTAGCGTTTCCTACGAGCAGTACTTC.

V gene TRBV14 combines with J gene TRBJ1-6; weak D call: TRBD1 (5 bases). Germline CDR1 and CDR2: SGHDN and FVKESK. CDR3 length equals 14 residues. V was trimmed by 5 bases and J by 6 bases, leaving 11 bases between them. The CDR3 loop is CASSAGLSNSPLHF. Written as DNA, the CDR3 is TGTGCCAGCAGCGCGGGACTCAGTAATTCACCCCTCCACTTT.

This chain links TRBV7-2 with TRBJ1-1, with D perhaps matching TRBD1 (6 bases). Germline V CDR1 and CDR2: SGHTA, FQGNSA. The length of the CDR3 is 12 residues. With 5 bases removed from V and 8 bases from J, the gap between germline ends came to 12 bases. The chain's CDR3 is CASSVQGREAFF. CDR3 bases: TGTGCCAGCAGCGTACAGGGAAGGGAAGCTTTCTTT.

The J gene is TRBJ1-2, the V gene TRBV10-1; tentatively, D is TRBD1 (6 bases). This CDR3 has 13 residues. V lost 9 bases and J lost 7, with 18 bases in between. Germline-derived CDR1 and CDR2 are WNHNN and SYGVQD (reference sequence). The CDR3 region has the DNA TGCGCCAGAACCCCCGGGGGCGGATGTGGCTACACCTTC. It is translated as CARTPGGGCGYTF.

CDR3 sequence reads: CASSLGTANTEAFF. The CDR3 region has the DNA TGTGCCAGCTCACTAGGGACAGCGAACACTGAAGCTTTCTTT. The V and J genes are TRBV18 and TRBJ1-1, with 7 bases lining up with TRBD1. V gave up 4 bases and J gave up 1 base; unmatched junction bases: 3. CDR1 is KGHSH, CDR2 LQKENI, per germline. The CDR3 is 14 amino acids.

The chain has TRBV6-1 and TRBJ2-2; D remains ambiguous. The V gene's germline CDR1 is MNHNS and CDR2 SASEGT. This CDR3 is built from 12 residues. Deletions cut 5 bases from V and 3 bases from J, with 4 bases between. The CDR3 region has the DNA TGTGCCAGCAGTCTGTACACCGGGGAGCTGTTTTTT. It codes for CASSLYTGELFF.

The chain employs TRBV27 and TRBJ2-7; 11 bases are a match to TRBD1. Trimming removed 4 bases from V and 4 bases from J; junction bases left unmatched: 9. Germline V gene lookup returns CDR1 MNHEY and CDR2 SMNVEV (reference sequence). The CDR3 is 16 amino acids. The CDR3 region is CASSSFLGQGAYEQYF. In DNA, the CDR3 is TGTGCCAGCAGTTCTTTTTTAGGACAGGGGGCTTACGAGCAGTACTTC.

This clone appeared once. The chain combines TRBV4-3 with TRBJ2-7; 9 bases agree with TRBD2. Looked up from germline, CDR1 is LGHNA and CDR2 is YSLEER. Trimming at V came to 0 bases and at J to 1 base, leaving 7 bases not matched to a gene. CDR3 length equals 17 residues. Here the CDR3 reads CASSQDRASGESYEQYF. The DNA of the CDR3 is TGCGCCAGCAGCCAAGATCGAGCTAGCGGGGAATCCTACGAGCAGTACTTC.

The CDR3 here is CASSPGSGTTQNQPQHF. In DNA, the CDR3 is TGTGCCAGCAGCCCGGGAAGTGGGACCACTCAAAATCAGCCCCAGCATTTT. V is TRBV7-8 and J is TRBJ1-5, with a possible D match to TRBD1 (5 bases). The CDR3 contains 17 residues. Germline V CDR1 and CDR2: SGHVS, FQNEAQ. The germline V and J ends were trimmed by 5 bases and 4 bases, with 21 bases remaining between them.

Regarding this clone: Other nucleotide sequences from this sample produce the same CDR3. The rearrangement uses TRBV5-1 and TRBJ1-3; the D gene is possibly TRBD1 (5 bases). The V end lost 4 bases, the J end lost 0 bases, and 14 bases lay between the germline ends. Looked up from germline, CDR1 is SGHRS and CDR2 is YFSETQ. CDR3 length equals 16 residues. The CDR3 nucleotides read TGCGCCAGCAGCCTGGTACAGGCGCTCTCTGGAAACACCATATATTTT. Protein sequence: CASSLVQALSGNTIYF.

The CDR3 reads CASSLLRGTSKDGYTF. CDR3 nucleotides: TGTGCCAGCAGTTTACTCAGGGGAACTTCGAAAGATGGCTACACCTTC. This chain connects TRBV28 to TRBJ1-2; D is possibly TRBD1 (6 bases). This CDR3 is 16 amino acids long. In germline, CDR1 is MDHEN, CDR2 SYDVKM. Trimming shortened V by 2 bases and J by 6 bases, and 19 bases separated the two germline ends.

The chain is built from TRBV18 and TRBJ2-7; the match to TRBD1 covers 9 bases. Germline CDR1 is KGHSH and CDR2 is LQKENI. V was pared by 4 bases and J by 5 bases, with 3 bases of the junction left unmatched. The CDR3 spans 13 residues. CDR3 loop: CASSRDRADEQYF. The CDR3 bases are TGTGCCAGCTCACGGGACAGGGCCGACGAGCAGTACTTC.

V gene TRBV6-5 combines with J gene TRBJ1-6; D is unclear. V lost 0 bases and J 6 bases, leaving 9 bases between the germline ends. Germline V gene data show CDR1 as MNHEY and CDR2 as SVGAGI. The CDR3 loop spans 15 amino acids. The CDR3 DNA follows: TGTGCCAGCAGTTACTCGCAATTTCCTAATTCACCCCTCCACTTT. It yields the protein CASSYSQFPNSPLHF.

This chain connects TRBV6-5 to TRBJ2-1; D call uncertain. There are 11 residues in the CDR3. V gave up 8 bases and J gave up 6 bases, with 8 bases separating them. Germline V lookup: CDR1 MNHEY, CDR2 SVGAGI. CDR3 nucleotides: TGTGCCAGCTTAGGTAGCAATGAGCAGTTCTTC. This encodes CASLGSNEQFF.

The chain is built from TRBV18 and TRBJ1-1, with unresolved D. CDR3 length equals 12 residues. V dropped 3 bases and J dropped 1 base, with 3 bases sitting between them. The germline V gene encodes CDR1 KGHSH and CDR2 LQKENI. The CDR3 DNA sequence: TGTGCCAGCTCACCCAAGAACACTGAAGCTTTCTTT. Amino acids: CASSPKNTEAFF.

The chain employs TRBV5-1 and TRBJ2-7; possible D gene TRBD2, 6 bases. This CDR3 has 14 residues. CDR1 and CDR2 (germline): SGHRS, YFSETQ. V was trimmed by 6 bases and J by 2 bases, leaving 15 bases between them. CDR3 region: CASMEGTSTYEQYF. For the CDR3, the DNA is TGCGCCAGCATGGAGGGGACTTCGACCTACGAGCAGTACTTC.

The rearrangement joins TRBV6-1 to TRBJ2-2; TRBD1 might be the D (6 bases). Germline V gene sequence: CDR1 MNHNS, CDR2 SASEGT. Trimming took 2 bases from V and 0 from J, leaving 7 bases between them. There are 15 residues in the CDR3. CDR3 bases: TGTGCCAGCAGTGAACAGGGGACGAACACCGGGGAGCTGTTTTTT. This gives the protein CASSEQGTNTGELFF.

The chain combines TRBV13 with TRBJ1-1; TRBD1 is a possible D gene (5 bases). V lost 5 bases to trimming and J lost 8 bases, with 18 bases between them. Germline assignment: CDR1 PRHDT and CDR2 FYEKMQ (reference sequence). The CDR3 sequence is 14 residues long. CDR3: CASSPPGRGAEAFF. The CDR3, as DNA: TGTGCCAGCAGCCCCCCGGGGAGGGGTGCAGAAGCTTTCTTT.

The V and J genes are TRBV14 and TRBJ1-1; the match to TRBD1 covers 8 bases. The CDR3 extends over 14 amino acids. J gave up 4 bases and V 4 bases, and 5 bases lay outside the gene matches. From germline, CDR1 is SGHDN and CDR2 FVKESK. The CDR3 DNA reads as TGTGCCAGCAGCCGGGACAGGAAGGGCACTGAAGCTTTCTTT. Encoded protein: CASSRDRKGTEAFF.